This TCR beta chain was recorded in a study of blood T cell repertoires in COVID-19. Study in general: T cells, B-cell-depleted T cells, or PBMCs provided the cDNA or gDNA that served as material.

Trimming took off 4 bases at V and 11 bases at J, with 9 bases between the two ends. Germline CDR1 DFQATT, CDR2 SNEGSKA (reference sequence). The CDR3 length is 10 residues. As processed by the authors: Nucleated cell number was recorded as an estimate derived from reference gene primer amplification. This table comes from immunoSEQ multiplex PCR, and its TCRdb copy is limited to in-frame clones, with some not included. V and J calls plus clone size are reproduced from that table; the DNA served to infer D and trimming. The profile covers fewer than 250,000 clones, with roughly nine tenths appearing a single time and roughly 1.7% taken by the ten largest.

Material for sequencing was peripheral blood. The TCR originated in a man in his 70s with acute or convalescent COVID-19. The chain is built from TRBV20-1 and TRBJ2-1; perhaps TRBD1 as D (6 bases). The CDR3 DNA follows: TGCAGTGCTATACAGGGAAAGCAGTTCTTC. It is translated as CSAIQGKQFF.